This is a list of T cell receptor beta chains from one sample in a study of blood T cell repertoires in COVID-19. Using immunoSEQ multiplex PCR, the repertoire was profiled, and TCRdb retains in-frame clones only, with some absent. This sample yields under 300,000 clones, of which 80% to 90% are seen a single time; 4% to 5% belongs to the top ten. Sequences were obtained from peripheral blood. The receptors stem from a middle-aged woman who had recovered from COVID-19. The CDR3 runs from the conserved cysteine through the conserved F or W. Fields, in order: V gene, D gene, CDR3 protein. A D gene is named only where the DNA matches it firmly.

v_gene: TRBV6-6; d_gene: TRBD2; CDR3aa: CASSQGKREGRGETQYF
v_gene: TRBV11-2; d_gene: .; CDR3aa: CASRGPGMTQYF
v_gene: TRBV7-7; d_gene: TRBD1; CDR3aa: CASSSQPGQPFDEQYF
v_gene: TRBV4-2; d_gene: TRBD2; CDR3aa: CASSQDTSGGAGDEQYF
v_gene: TRBV7-9; d_gene: .; CDR3aa: CASSLGTGHYSNQPQHF
v_gene: TRBV4-3; d_gene: TRBD2; CDR3aa: CASSRASGAPNEQFF
v_gene: TRBV4-3; d_gene: .; CDR3aa: CASSQDLKQGLTGELFF
v_gene: TRBV6-5; d_gene: TRBD1; CDR3aa: CASSYSWTGASYEQYF
v_gene: TRBV29-1; d_gene: TRBD1; CDR3aa: CSVRTGREFEKLFF
v_gene: TRBV10-2; d_gene: .; CDR3aa: CASSESTGNYGYTF
v_gene: TRBV25-1; d_gene: TRBD2; CDR3aa: CASSEKILAGSYNEQFF
v_gene: TRBV30; d_gene: TRBD1; CDR3aa: CAWTRTGAEGYTF
v_gene: TRBV7-6; d_gene: TRBD2; CDR3aa: CASSNRDYHNEQFF
v_gene: TRBV9; d_gene: .; CDR3aa: CASSVQANTGELFF
v_gene: TRBV28; d_gene: TRBD2; CDR3aa: CASRRSGTSGTDTQYF
v_gene: TRBV3-1/TRBV3-2; d_gene: TRBD1; CDR3aa: CASSQVSGGGNTIYF
v_gene: TRBV11-2; d_gene: TRBD1; CDR3aa: CASSLSWTGQFF
v_gene: TRBV5-6; d_gene: TRBD2; CDR3aa: CASSLPGGAPGEQFF
v_gene: TRBV11-2; d_gene: TRBD2; CDR3aa: CASSLLGFSGGNEQFF
v_gene: TRBV5-6; d_gene: .; CDR3aa: CASRSTSSGTDTQYF
v_gene: TRBV6-5; d_gene: TRBD1; CDR3aa: CASSYGTDQPQHF
v_gene: TRBV5-8; d_gene: TRBD1; CDR3aa: CASSRDQPQGAFNEKLFF
v_gene: TRBV19; d_gene: TRBD1; CDR3aa: CASNRGLYSNQPQHF
v_gene: TRBV6-1; d_gene: .; CDR3aa: CASSEYEFTNEKLFF
v_gene: TRBV27; d_gene: .; CDR3aa: CASSSRQALDYGYTF
v_gene: TRBV12-3/TRBV12-4; d_gene: .; CDR3aa: CASSSPFTEAFF
v_gene: TRBV11-3; d_gene: TRBD2; CDR3aa: CASSWGLAGYGSYNEQFF
v_gene: TRBV30; d_gene: TRBD1; CDR3aa: CAWTPSRTGGMVKLFF
v_gene: TRBV28; d_gene: TRBD2; CDR3aa: CASSFRLADEQYF
v_gene: TRBV12-5; d_gene: TRBD2; CDR3aa: CASALSGSTETQYF
v_gene: TRBV7-9; d_gene: TRBD1; CDR3aa: CASSQGQGNYGYTF
v_gene: TRBV6-5; d_gene: .; CDR3aa: CASTTVSNYGYTF
v_gene: TRBV7-6; d_gene: .; CDR3aa: CASSLTGNSGNTIYF
v_gene: TRBV30; d_gene: TRBD2; CDR3aa: CAWTSGAQETQYF
v_gene: TRBV6-1; d_gene: .; CDR3aa: CASSEALGRSNQPQHF
v_gene: TRBV19; d_gene: .; CDR3aa: CASSMGGFKPQHF
v_gene: TRBV29-1; d_gene: .; CDR3aa: CSVGVSLTLSTQYF
v_gene: TRBV18; d_gene: .; CDR3aa: CASSPLGYTGELFF
v_gene: TRBV2; d_gene: TRBD2; CDR3aa: CASSELAAGGQETQYF
v_gene: TRBV10-1; d_gene: .; CDR3aa: CASSESTGAEAFF
v_gene: TRBV20-1; d_gene: TRBD2; CDR3aa: CSASRREEFGETQYF
v_gene: TRBV24-1; d_gene: .; CDR3aa: CATSDDLFNEQFF
v_gene: TRBV4-3; d_gene: TRBD2; CDR3aa: CASSQDTPGTSGSYNEQFF
v_gene: TRBV7-9; d_gene: TRBD2; CDR3aa: CASSTQREAIGNEQFF
v_gene: TRBV2; d_gene: .; CDR3aa: CASSERFQGPHQPQHF